The 11 T cell receptor beta chains presented below share a single source sample, sequenced in a study of beta chain features in type 1 diabetes. Sequenced material consisted of expressed TCRB transcripts (all of the isolated RNA was reverse transcribed). Sequenced by immunoSEQ multiplex PCR; TCRdb stores in-frame clones only, minus some. The table lists hundreds of thousands of clones, roughly 16% of them singletons. What was sequenced was naive CD4+ T cells from blood. These receptors were obtained from a man younger than 35 in good health.

In this sample, this clone turned up a few times. The same CDR3 can be traced to other DNA sequences in this sample. The chain couples TRBV18 to TRBJ2-2; tentative D call: TRBD1 (6 bases). The germline V gene encodes CDR1 KGHSH and CDR2 LQKENI. Trimming took off 3 bases at V and 6 bases at J, with 8 bases between the two ends. CDR3 length equals 13 residues. The CDR3 is CASSPDRAGELFF. The DNA for the CDR3 is TGTGCCAGCTCACCGGACAGAGCCGGGGAGCTGTTTTTT.

This clone was counted only a few times. V gene TRBV25-1 combines with J gene TRBJ2-5; D uncertain. Per the germline V gene, CDR1 is MGHDK and CDR2 is SYGVNS. CDR3 length: 16 amino acids. V lost 3 bases, J lost 1 base, and 15 bases lay in between. CDR3 coding DNA: TGTGCCAGCAGTGACCTCGGGTCCGCCCCCCAAGAGACCCAGTACTTC. It codes for CASSDLGSAPQETQYF.

This rearrangement joins TRBV6-5 to TRBJ2-5; 11 bases are shared with TRBD2. The CDR3 length is 16 residues. The V segment lost 2 bases and the J segment 7 bases; nucleotides outside the gene matches: 9. The germline gives CDR1 MNHEY, CDR2 SVGAGI. CDR3 loop: CASSYGTSGTQGTQYF. Written as DNA, the CDR3 is TGTGCCAGCAGTTACGGGACTAGCGGTACTCAGGGGACCCAGTACTTC.

The rearrangement uses TRBV7-7 and TRBJ1-1; D might be TRBD1 (5 bases). The ends were cut back, 5 bases at V and 8 bases at J, with 24 bases in the middle. This CDR3 spans 16 amino acids. CDR1 is SSHAT, CDR2 FNYEAQ, per germline (reference sequence). The CDR3 region is CASSRQTFLGLSEAFF. The CDR3 region has the DNA TGTGCCAGCAGCCGACAGACTTTCTTGGGTCTGTCGGAAGCTTTCTTT. Using reference TRBV7-7 and TRBJ1-1 for the parts outside the CDR3, the full variable domain is GAGVSQSPRYKVTKRGQDVTLRCDPISSHATLYWYQQALGQGPEFLTYFNYEAQPDKSGLPSDRFSAERPEGSISTLTIQRTEQRDSAMYRCASSRQTFLGLSEAFFGQGTRLTVV.

V gene TRBV5-1 combines with J gene TRBJ2-7, with 7 bases identical to TRBD1. Germline CDR1 reads SGHRS; CDR2 reads YFSETQ. V gave up 9 bases and J gave up 0 bases; unmatched junction bases: 9. CDR3 length equals 14 residues. This CDR3 reads CAIRDSRSSYEQYF. In nucleotides, the CDR3 is TGCGCCATACGGGACAGCCGGAGCTCCTACGAGCAGTACTTC.

The chain combines TRBV29-1 with TRBJ2-7, with unresolved D. The germline V gene has CDR1 SQVTM and CDR2 ANQGSEA. V lost 6 bases, J lost 2 bases, and 14 bases lay in between. This CDR3 contains 13 residues. The CDR3 reads CSVKEDRAYEQYF. The CDR3 DNA reads as TGCAGCGTGAAAGAGGACCGAGCCTACGAGCAGTACTTC.

V usage is TRBV4-3 and J usage is TRBJ2-7; D is unresolved. This CDR3 comprises 15 residues. V lost 0 bases and J lost 6, with 15 bases in between. CDR1 and CDR2 from the germline V gene are LGHNA and YSLEER. In DNA, the CDR3 is TGCGCCAGCAGCCAAGATACTTTAGGCAGGCGCGAGCAGTACTTC. Encoded protein: CASSQDTLGRREQYF.

This clone has just a few counts. The genes are TRBV27 and TRBJ1-2, with 9 bases identical to TRBD1. This CDR3 region has 15 residues. V lost 7 bases, J lost 4 bases, and 10 bases stayed unmatched. Germline CDR1 reads MNHEY; CDR2 reads SMNVEV (reference sequence). The CDR3 nucleotides are TGTGCCAGCACGAAGCACGGGACAGGGAGCTATGGCTACACCTTC. Protein product: CASTKHGTGSYGYTF.

This clone has a handful of counts. The chain couples TRBV20-1 to TRBJ1-2; D gene uncertain. Germline V gives CDR1 DFQATT, CDR2 SNEGSKA (reference sequence). The CDR3 is 11 amino acids. V was shortened by 3 bases and J by 7 bases, with 9 bases between the two germline ends. The DNA for the CDR3 is TGCAGTGCTAGGTCGAGAAGTGGCTACACCTTC. It yields the protein CSARSRSGYTF.

The chain is built from TRBV9 and TRBJ1-5, with 9 bases aligning to TRBD1. This CDR3 is 14 amino acids long. CDR1 is SGDLS, CDR2 YYNGEE, per germline. Trimming removed 4 bases from V and 7 bases from J; junction bases left unmatched: 6. CDR3 nucleotide sequence: TGTGCCAGCAGCACGGGACAGGGCGACCAGCCCCAGCATTTT. Amino acids: CASSTGQGDQPQHF.

This chain links TRBV5-1 with TRBJ1-1, with unresolved D. The CDR3 is made up of 13 amino acids. Trimming left V 3 bases short and J 7 bases short, with 13 bases between. Germline values: CDR1 SGHRS, CDR2 YFSETQ. CDR3 protein: CASSSLGSGEAFF. The DNA of the CDR3 is TGCGCCAGCAGCTCGTTGGGAAGTGGTGAAGCTTTCTTT.